A single sample gave rise to the 19 T cell receptor beta chains below, sequenced in a study of CD8 T cells in Susac syndrome. RNA amounts of roughly 0.45 to 1 ug underwent reverse transcription with random hexamers. MiXCR was run by TCRdb on the immunoSEQ multiplex PCR reads, yielding one entry per CDR3 protein. The sample lists roughly 150,000 distinct CDR3 sequences; around 90% were seen once. The source material was CD4+ T cells from PBMCs. Every receptor here comes from a human donor in good health.

The J gene is TRBJ2-4, the V gene TRBV24-1; the match to TRBD1 covers 12 bases. CDR1 is KGHDR, CDR2 SFDVKD, per germline. This CDR3 is built from 15 residues. V lost 3 bases, J lost 7 bases, and 3 bases stayed unmatched. In DNA, the CDR3 is TGTGCCACCAGTGATACCGGGACAGGGGGCAACATTCAGTACTTC. It specifies CATSDTGTGGNIQYF.

This rearrangement joins TRBV28 to TRBJ2-5; 10 nucleotides line up with TRBD1. This CDR3 is 15 amino acids long. V was pared by 7 bases and J by 5 bases, with 10 bases of the junction left unmatched. Germline CDR1 MDHEN, CDR2 SYDVKM. This chain's CDR3 is CASTPSTGGMETQYF. CDR3 DNA: TGTGCCAGCACCCCCTCGACAGGGGGCATGGAGACCCAGTACTTC. Supplemented by reference TRBV28 and TRBJ2-5, the full variable domain reads DVKVTQSSRYLVKRTGEKVFLECVQDMDHENMFWYRQDPGLGLRLIYFSYDVKMKEKGDIPEGYSVSREKKERFSLILESASTNQTSMYLCASTPSTGGMETQYFGPGTRLLVL.

This chain uses TRBV20-1 with TRBJ2-1, with D perhaps matching TRBD2 (6 bases). This CDR3 is built from 13 residues. Trimming took 6 bases from V and 4 from J, leaving 13 bases between them. Looked up from germline, CDR1 is DFQATT and CDR2 is SNEGSKA (reference sequence). CDR3 bases: TGCAGTGCCCTTAGCGGCCCGTACAATGAGCAGTTCTTC. Its translation: CSALSGPYNEQFF.

The rearrangement links TRBV28 to TRBJ2-5, with unresolved D. This CDR3 is built from 15 residues. The germline V gene has CDR1 MDHEN and CDR2 SYDVKM. Trimming cost V 6 bases and J 5 bases, with 19 bases left between them. CDR3 sequence reads: CASSLIGLNGETQYF. DNA for the CDR3: TGTGCCAGCAGCTTGATAGGTCTAAACGGGGAGACCCAGTACTTC.

This rearrangement joins TRBV6-2 or TRBV6-3 to TRBJ2-1; D ambiguous. This CDR3 is built from 13 residues. In germline, CDR1 is MNHEY, CDR2 SVGEGT. V gave up 6 bases and J gave up 1 base, with 7 bases separating them. This CDR3 reads CASSPQSYNEQFF. The CDR3 coding sequence is TGTGCCAGCAGCCCTCAGTCCTACAATGAGCAGTTCTTC.

The chain joins TRBV7-2 to TRBJ2-1, with TRBD2 matching over 8 bases. The CDR3 has 16 residues. Germline V gives CDR1 SGHTA, CDR2 FQGNSA. V lost 6 bases and J lost 10; bases outside the gene matches: 17. DNA of the CDR3: TGTGCCAGCAGAAGGGCCGGGACTAGTGTAGGGAGGGAGCAGTTCTTC. Translating it yields CASRRAGTSVGREQFF.

The chain has TRBV6-4 and TRBJ2-3; 8 nucleotides agree with TRBD1. The CDR3 consists of 13 residues. The trim removed 5 bases at V and 4 bases at J, leaving 2 bases unmatched. From germline, CDR1 is MRHNA and CDR2 SNTAGT. The CDR3 loop is CASSRQGSDTQYF. In nucleotides, the CDR3 is TGTGCCAGCAGTCGACAGGGGTCAGATACGCAGTATTTT.

This chain joins TRBV6-2 or TRBV6-3 and TRBJ1-5, with a weak D call TRBD1 (6 bases). CDR3 size: 16 residues. Looked up from germline, CDR1 is MNHEY and CDR2 is SVGEGT. Trimming took 5 bases from V and 5 from J, leaving 19 bases between them. The CDR3: CASSPPPGGGDQPQHF. The DNA of the CDR3 is TGTGCCAGCAGTCCCCCCCCCGGTGGGGGCGATCAGCCCCAGCATTTT.

This clonotype was detected only once. The CDR3 sequence: CASSAGTGFYETQYF. CDR3 DNA: TGTGCCAGCAGCGCCGGGACAGGGTTTTATGAGACCCAGTACTTC. The rearrangement uses TRBV7-2 and TRBJ2-5; TRBD1 agrees at 9 bases. With 5 bases clipped from V and 5 bases from J, the junction kept 9 bases outside the gene matches. The CDR3 covers 15 residues. Germline V gene sequence: CDR1 SGHTA, CDR2 FQGNSA. Filled out from reference TRBV7-2 and TRBJ2-5, the complete variable domain reads GAGVSQSPSNKVTEKGKDVELRCDPISGHTALYWYRQSLGQGLEFLIYFQGNSAPDKSGLPSDRFSAERTGGSVSTLTIQRTQQEDSAVYLCASSAGTGFYETQYFGPGTRLLVL.

This rearrangement joins TRBV2 to TRBJ2-3; D call uncertain. Trimming removed 5 bases at V and 0 bases at J, with 9 bases between. This CDR3 is built from 14 residues. In germline, CDR1 is SNHLY, CDR2 FYNNEI. The CDR3 bases are TGTGCCAGCAGTAGGGTAAGAAGCACAGATACGCAGTATTTT. This gives the protein CASSRVRSTDTQYF.

The rearrangement links TRBV20-1 to TRBJ2-1, with 7 bases that match TRBD2. This CDR3 has 13 residues. The junction had 10 bases not matched to a gene; V was cut back by 6 bases and J by 8 bases. Per the germline V gene, CDR1 is DFQATT and CDR2 is SNEGSKA (reference sequence). The CDR3 sequence is CSAEPAGFHEQFF. The CDR3 DNA follows: TGCAGTGCCGAGCCAGCGGGATTTCATGAGCAGTTCTTC.

The chain combines TRBV5-1 with TRBJ1-2, with 12 nucleotides matching TRBD1. The CDR3 consists of 16 residues. CDR1 and CDR2 (germline): SGHRS, YFSETQ. V lost 0 bases to trimming and J lost 5 bases; unmatched junction nucleotides: 5. The CDR3 DNA sequence: TGCGCCAGCAGCTTGGCAAGGGACAGGGGGCTGTATGGCTACACCTTC. Its protein product is CASSLARDRGLYGYTF.

This rearrangement joins TRBV19 to TRBJ1-4; D is perhaps TRBD1 (6 bases). Deletions cut 6 bases from V and 7 bases from J, with 15 bases between. This CDR3 has 14 residues. Germline V CDR1 and CDR2: LNHDA, SQIVND (reference sequence). DNA of the CDR3: TGTGCCAGTAGAACAGGGTTCTACGGTGAAAAACTGTTTTTT. Protein: CASRTGFYGEKLFF.

CDR3 loop: CASSLRIDPRADEQFF. CDR3 coding DNA: TGTGCCAGCAGCTTGAGGATCGACCCGAGGGCCGATGAGCAGTTCTTC. The chain combines TRBV7-6 with TRBJ2-1, with D possibly being TRBD2 (5 bases). The CDR3 contains 16 residues. Per the germline V gene, CDR1 is SGHVS and CDR2 is FNYEAQ. Trimming took off 3 bases at V and 8 bases at J, with 20 bases between the two ends.

The chain is built from TRBV5-4 and TRBJ2-5; TRBD1 agrees at 9 bases. The V gene's germline CDR1 is SGHNT and CDR2 YYREEE (reference sequence). CDR3 length: 13 residues. After removal of 9 bases from V and 2 bases from J, the junction contained 5 bases not matched to a gene. This CDR3 is CATGTGMQETQYF. CDR3 bases: TGTGCCACCGGGACAGGGATGCAAGAGACCCAGTACTTC.

The CDR3 bases are TGTGCCAGCAGTTACAGGCGCTCGGGGGCGGGATCCAATCAGCCCCAGCATTTT. Translated: CASSYRRSGAGSNQPQHF. The V gene is TRBV6-2 or TRBV6-3, the J gene TRBJ1-5; TRBD1 might be the D (6 bases). Looked up from germline, CDR1 is MNHEY and CDR2 is SVGEGT. CDR3 size: 18 residues. Trimming shortened V by 2 bases and J by 3 bases, and 20 bases separated the two germline ends.

V and J are TRBV28 and TRBJ2-4, with D tentatively TRBD1 or TRBD2 (5 bases each). The CDR3 has 17 residues. Germline CDR1 reads MDHEN; CDR2 reads SYDVKM. V gave up 6 bases and J gave up 3 bases, with 21 bases separating them. CDR3 sequence (DNA): TGTGCCAGCAGCCCCCCCAAAAGGGGAGATGGCAAAAACATTCAGTACTTC. Residues: CASSPPKRGDGKNIQYF.

V usage is TRBV30 and J usage is TRBJ1-1; no firm D call. V was clipped by 0 bases and J by 4 bases, with 9 bases between them. Germline V gene data show CDR1 as GTSNPN and CDR2 as SVGIG (reference sequence). The CDR3 is 13 amino acids. For the CDR3, the DNA is TGTGCCTGGAGTGTGATAAGTGGCACTGAAGCTTTCTTT. This sequence encodes CAWSVISGTEAFF.

The chain couples TRBV6-2 or TRBV6-3 to TRBJ2-7; D is unresolved. Germline assignment: CDR1 MNHEY and CDR2 SVGEGT. The CDR3 has 14 amino acids. The germline V and J ends were trimmed by 5 bases and 4 bases, with 15 bases remaining between them. The DNA of the CDR3 is TGTGCCAGCAGTCCACTCGTCGCCGATTACGAGCAGTACTTC. Translating gives CASSPLVADYEQYF.